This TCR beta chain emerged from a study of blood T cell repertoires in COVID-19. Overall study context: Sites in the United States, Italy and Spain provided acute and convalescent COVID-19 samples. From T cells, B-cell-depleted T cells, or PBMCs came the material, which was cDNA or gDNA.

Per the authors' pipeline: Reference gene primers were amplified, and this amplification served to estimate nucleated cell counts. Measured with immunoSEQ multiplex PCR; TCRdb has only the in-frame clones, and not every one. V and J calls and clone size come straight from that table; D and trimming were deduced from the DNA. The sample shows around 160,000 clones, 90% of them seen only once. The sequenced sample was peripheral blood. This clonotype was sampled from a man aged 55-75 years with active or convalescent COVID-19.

CDR3 in DNA: TGTGCCATCAGCGGACAAACTGAAGCTTTCTTT. It codes for CAISGQTEAFF. V gene TRBV10-3 combines with J gene TRBJ1-1; D might be TRBD1 (5 bases). Germline assignment: CDR1 ENHRY and CDR2 SYGVKD. CDR3 length equals 11 residues. V shed 6 bases and J shed 5 bases, with 7 bases lying between them.